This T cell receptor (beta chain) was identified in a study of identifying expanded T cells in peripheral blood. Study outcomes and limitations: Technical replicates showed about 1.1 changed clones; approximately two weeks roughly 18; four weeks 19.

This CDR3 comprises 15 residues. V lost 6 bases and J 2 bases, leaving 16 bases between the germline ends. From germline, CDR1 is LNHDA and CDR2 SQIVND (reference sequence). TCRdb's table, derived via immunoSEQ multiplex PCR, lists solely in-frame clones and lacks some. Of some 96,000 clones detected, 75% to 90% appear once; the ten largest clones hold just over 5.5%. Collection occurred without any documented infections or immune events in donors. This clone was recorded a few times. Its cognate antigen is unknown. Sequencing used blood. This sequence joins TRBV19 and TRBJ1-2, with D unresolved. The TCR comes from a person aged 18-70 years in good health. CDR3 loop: CASSRSREANYGYTF. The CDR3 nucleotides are TGTGCCAGTAGCCGGTCCCGGGAGGCAAACTATGGCTACACCTTC.